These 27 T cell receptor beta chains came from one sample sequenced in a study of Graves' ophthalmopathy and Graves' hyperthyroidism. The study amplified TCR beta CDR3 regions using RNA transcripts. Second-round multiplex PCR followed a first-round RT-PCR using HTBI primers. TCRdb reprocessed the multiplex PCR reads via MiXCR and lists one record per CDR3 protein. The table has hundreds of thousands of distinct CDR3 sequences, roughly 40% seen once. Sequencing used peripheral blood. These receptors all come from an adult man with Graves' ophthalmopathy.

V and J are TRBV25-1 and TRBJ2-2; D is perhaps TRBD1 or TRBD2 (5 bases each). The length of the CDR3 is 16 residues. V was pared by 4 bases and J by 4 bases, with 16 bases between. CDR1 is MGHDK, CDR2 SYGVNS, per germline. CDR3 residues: CASSASVGVATGELFF. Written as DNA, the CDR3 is TGTGCCAGCAGTGCTAGTGTGGGGGTGGCCACCGGGGAGCTGTTTTTT.

CDR3 sequence: CAISRDRGTQYF. The DNA of the CDR3 is TGTGCCATCAGTCGGGACCGAGGGACCCAGTACTTC. V is TRBV10-3 and J is TRBJ2-5, with D perhaps being TRBD1 or TRBD2 (5 bases each). Trimming took off 5 bases at V and 7 bases at J, with 11 bases between the two ends. The CDR3 is 12 residues long. Per germline, CDR1 ENHRY and CDR2 SYGVKD.

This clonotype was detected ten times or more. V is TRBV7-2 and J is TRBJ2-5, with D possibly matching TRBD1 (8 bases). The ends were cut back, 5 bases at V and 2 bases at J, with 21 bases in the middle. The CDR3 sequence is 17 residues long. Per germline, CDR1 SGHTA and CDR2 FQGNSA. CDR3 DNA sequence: TGTGCCAGCAGCCCACACCGGACAGGGAGGGGACAAGAGACCCAGTACTTC. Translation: CASSPHRTGRGQETQYF.

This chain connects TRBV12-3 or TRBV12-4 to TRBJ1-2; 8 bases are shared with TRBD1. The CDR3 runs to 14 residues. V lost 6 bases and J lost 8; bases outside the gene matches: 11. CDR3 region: CASSLPGQVGGYTF. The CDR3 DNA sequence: TGTGCCAGCAGCCTACCGGGACAGGTGGGAGGCTACACCTTC.

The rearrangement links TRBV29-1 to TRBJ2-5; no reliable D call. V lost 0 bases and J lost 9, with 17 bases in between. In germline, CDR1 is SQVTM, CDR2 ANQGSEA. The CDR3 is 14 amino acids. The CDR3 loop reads CSVEEIVRPGAQYF. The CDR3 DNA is TGCAGCGTTGAAGAAATCGTAAGGCCTGGGGCCCAGTACTTC.

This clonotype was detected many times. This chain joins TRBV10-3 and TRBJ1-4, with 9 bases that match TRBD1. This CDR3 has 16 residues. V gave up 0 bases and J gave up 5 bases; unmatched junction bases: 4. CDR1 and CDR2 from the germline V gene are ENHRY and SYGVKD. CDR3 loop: CAISESRGQGNEKLFF. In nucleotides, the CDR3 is TGTGCCATCAGTGAGTCGAGGGGACAGGGAAATGAAAAACTGTTTTTT.

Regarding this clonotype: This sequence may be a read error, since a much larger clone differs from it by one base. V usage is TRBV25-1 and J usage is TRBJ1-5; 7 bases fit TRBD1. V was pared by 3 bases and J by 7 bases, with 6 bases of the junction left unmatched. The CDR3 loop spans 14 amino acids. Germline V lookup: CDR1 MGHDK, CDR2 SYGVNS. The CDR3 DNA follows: TGTGCCAGCAGTGATAGGGGGCGCCGGCAGCCCCAGCATTTT. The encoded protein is CASSDRGRRQPQHF.

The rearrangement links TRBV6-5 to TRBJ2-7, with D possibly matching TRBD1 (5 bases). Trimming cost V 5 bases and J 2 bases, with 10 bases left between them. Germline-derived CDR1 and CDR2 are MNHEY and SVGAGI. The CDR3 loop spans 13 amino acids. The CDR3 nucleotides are TGTGCCAGCAGTAACAGGAGTCCCTACGAGCAGTACTTC. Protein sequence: CASSNRSPYEQYF.

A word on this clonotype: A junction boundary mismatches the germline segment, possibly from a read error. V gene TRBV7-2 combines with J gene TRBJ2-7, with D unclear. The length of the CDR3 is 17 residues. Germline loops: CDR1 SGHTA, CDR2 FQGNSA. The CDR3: CASSPTSFGPSSYEQYF. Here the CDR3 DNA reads TGCGCCAGCAGCCCGACGTCGTTTGGACCCAGCTCCTACGAGCAGTACTTC.

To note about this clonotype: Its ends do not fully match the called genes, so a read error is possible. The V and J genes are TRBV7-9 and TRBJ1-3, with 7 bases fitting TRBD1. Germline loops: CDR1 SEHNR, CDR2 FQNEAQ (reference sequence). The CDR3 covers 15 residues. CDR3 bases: TGTACCAGCAGCAAAACAGGGGACTCTGGAAACACCATATATTTT. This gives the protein CTSSKTGDSGNTIYF.

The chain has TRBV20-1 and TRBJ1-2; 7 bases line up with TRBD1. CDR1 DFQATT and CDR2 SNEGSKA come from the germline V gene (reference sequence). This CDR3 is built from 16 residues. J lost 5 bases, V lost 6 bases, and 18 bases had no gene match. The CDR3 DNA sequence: TGCAGTGCGAGAAGCCCTCCGGGACAGATAATATATGGCTACACCTTC. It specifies CSARSPPGQIIYGYTF.

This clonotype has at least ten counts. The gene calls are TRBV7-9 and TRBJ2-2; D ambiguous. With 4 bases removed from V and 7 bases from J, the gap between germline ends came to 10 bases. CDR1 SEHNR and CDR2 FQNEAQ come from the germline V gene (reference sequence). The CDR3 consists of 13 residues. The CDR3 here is CASSSSQGGELFF. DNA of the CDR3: TGTGCCAGCAGCTCCTCCCAAGGCGGGGAGCTGTTTTTT.

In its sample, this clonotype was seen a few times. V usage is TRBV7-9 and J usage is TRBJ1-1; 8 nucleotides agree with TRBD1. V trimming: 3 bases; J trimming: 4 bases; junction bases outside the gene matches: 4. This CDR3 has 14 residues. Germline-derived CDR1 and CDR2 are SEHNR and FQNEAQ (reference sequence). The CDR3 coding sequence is TGTGCCAGCAGCTTCACAGGGGGAGGCACTGAAGCTTTCTTT. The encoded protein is CASSFTGGGTEAFF. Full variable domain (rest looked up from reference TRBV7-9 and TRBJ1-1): DTGVSQNPRHKITKRGQNVTFRCDPISEHNRLYWYRQTLGQGPEFLTYFQNEAQLEKSRLLSDRFSAERPKGSFSTLEIQRTEQGDSAMYLCASSFTGGGTEAFFGQGTRLTVV.

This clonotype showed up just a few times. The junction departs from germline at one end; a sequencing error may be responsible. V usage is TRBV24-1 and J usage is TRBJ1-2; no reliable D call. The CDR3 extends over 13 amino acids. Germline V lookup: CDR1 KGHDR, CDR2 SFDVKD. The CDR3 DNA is TGTGCCAGCAGTTCGGGTCTTCACTATGGCTACACCTTC. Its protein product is CASSSGLHYGYTF.

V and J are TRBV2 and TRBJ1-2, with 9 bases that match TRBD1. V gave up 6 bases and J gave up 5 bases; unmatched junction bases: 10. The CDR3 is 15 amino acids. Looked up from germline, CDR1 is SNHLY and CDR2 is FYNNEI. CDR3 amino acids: CASSSAGGTGYGYTF. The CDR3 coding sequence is TGTGCCAGCAGCTCTGCGGGGGGGACAGGGTATGGCTACACCTTC.

The CDR3 spells CASSPLGLAGELFF. CDR3 coding DNA: TGTGCCAGCAGCCCCCTGGGGTTAGCCGGGGAGCTGTTTTTT. V and J are TRBV9 and TRBJ2-2; D ambiguous. V was trimmed by 4 bases and J by 6 bases, leaving 13 bases between them. Germline V gene data show CDR1 as SGDLS and CDR2 as YYNGEE. This CDR3 spans 14 amino acids.

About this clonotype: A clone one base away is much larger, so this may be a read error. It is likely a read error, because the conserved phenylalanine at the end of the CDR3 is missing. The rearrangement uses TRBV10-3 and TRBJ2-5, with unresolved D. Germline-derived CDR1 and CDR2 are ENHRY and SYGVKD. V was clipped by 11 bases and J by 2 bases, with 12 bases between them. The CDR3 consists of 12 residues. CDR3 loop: CAAAPRQETQYV. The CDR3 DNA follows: TGTGCCGCCGCCCCTAGACAAGAGACCCAGTACGTC.

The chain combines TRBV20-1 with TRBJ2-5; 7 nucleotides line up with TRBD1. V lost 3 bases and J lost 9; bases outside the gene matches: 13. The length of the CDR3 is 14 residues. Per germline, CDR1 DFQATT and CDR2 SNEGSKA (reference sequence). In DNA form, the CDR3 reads TGCAGTGCTAGTGCCGACAGGGCCAATCAGCCCCAGTACTTC. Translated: CSASADRANQPQYF.

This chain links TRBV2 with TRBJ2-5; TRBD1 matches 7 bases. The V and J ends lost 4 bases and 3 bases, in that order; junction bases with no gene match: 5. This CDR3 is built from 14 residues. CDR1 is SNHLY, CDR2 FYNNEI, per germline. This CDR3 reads CASSGDRVEETQYF. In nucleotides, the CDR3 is TGTGCCAGCAGTGGTGACAGGGTGGAAGAGACCCAGTACTTC.

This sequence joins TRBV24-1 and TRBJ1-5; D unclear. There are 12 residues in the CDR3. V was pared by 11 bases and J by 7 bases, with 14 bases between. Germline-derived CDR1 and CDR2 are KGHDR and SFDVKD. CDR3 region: CASSQNLQPQHF. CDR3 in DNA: TGTGCCAGCAGCCAAAACCTACAGCCCCAGCATTTT.

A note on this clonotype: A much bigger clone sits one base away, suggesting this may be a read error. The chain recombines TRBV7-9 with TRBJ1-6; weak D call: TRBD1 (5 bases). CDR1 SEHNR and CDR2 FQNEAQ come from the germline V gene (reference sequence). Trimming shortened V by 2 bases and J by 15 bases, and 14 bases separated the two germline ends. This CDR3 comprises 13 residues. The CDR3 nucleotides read TGTGCCAGCAGCTTAATTCAGGGAGAATTCCTCCACTTT. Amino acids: CASSLIQGEFLHF.

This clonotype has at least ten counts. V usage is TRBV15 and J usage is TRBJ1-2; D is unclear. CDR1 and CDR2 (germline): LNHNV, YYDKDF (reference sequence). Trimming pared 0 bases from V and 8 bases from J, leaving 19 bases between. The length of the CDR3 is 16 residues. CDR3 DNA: TGTGCCACCAGCAGAGATAGGAGGGTAAATAGCCGCGGCTACACCTTC. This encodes CATSRDRRVNSRGYTF.

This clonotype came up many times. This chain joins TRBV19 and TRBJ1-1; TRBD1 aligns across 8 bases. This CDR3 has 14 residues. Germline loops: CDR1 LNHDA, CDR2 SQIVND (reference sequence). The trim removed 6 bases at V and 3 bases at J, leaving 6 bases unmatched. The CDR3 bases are TGTGCCAGTAGACACAGGGGGAGGGACACTGAAGCTTTCTTT. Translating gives CASRHRGRDTEAFF.

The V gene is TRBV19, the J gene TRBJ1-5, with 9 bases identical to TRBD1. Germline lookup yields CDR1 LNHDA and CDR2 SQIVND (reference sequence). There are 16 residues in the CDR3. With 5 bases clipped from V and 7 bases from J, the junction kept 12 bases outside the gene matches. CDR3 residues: CASSPGTGKLSQPQHF. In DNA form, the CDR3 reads TGTGCCAGTAGTCCTGGGACAGGGAAGCTATCACAGCCCCAGCATTTT.

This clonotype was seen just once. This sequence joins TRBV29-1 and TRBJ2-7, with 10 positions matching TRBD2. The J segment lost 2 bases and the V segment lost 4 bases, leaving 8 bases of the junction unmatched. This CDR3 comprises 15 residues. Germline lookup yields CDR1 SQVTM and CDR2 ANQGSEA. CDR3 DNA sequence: TGCAGCGTTGGGCCTAGCGGGAGCGGGACCTACGAGCAGTACTTC. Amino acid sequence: CSVGPSGSGTYEQYF.

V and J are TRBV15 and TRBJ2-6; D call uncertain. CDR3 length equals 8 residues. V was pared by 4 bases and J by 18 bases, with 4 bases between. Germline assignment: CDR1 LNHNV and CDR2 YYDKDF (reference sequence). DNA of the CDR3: TGTGCCACCAGCACCCGGACTTTC. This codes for CATSTRTF.

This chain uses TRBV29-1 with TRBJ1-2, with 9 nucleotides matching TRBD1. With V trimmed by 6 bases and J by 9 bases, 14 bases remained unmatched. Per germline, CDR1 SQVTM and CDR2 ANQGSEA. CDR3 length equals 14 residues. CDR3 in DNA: TGCAGCGTCCTAGACGGGACAGGGCCCTCTCGCTACACCTTC. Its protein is CSVLDGTGPSRYTF.